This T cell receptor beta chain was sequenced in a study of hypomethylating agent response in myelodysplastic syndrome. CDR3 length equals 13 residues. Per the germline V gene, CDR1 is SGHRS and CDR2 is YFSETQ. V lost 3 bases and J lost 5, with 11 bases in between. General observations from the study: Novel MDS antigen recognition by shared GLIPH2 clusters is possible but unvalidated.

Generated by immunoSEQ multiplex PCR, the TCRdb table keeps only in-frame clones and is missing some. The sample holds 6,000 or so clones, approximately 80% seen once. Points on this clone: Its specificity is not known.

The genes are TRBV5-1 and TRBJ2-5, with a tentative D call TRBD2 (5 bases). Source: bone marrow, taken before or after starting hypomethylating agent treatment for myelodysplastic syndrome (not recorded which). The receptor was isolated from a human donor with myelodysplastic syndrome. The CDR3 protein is CASSSGKRETQYF. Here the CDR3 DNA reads TGCGCCAGCAGCTCGGGGAAGCGGGAGACCCAGTACTTC.